These T cell receptor beta chains were read from a single sample in a study of CD8+ T cells in alopecia areata. The assay was immunoSEQ multiplex PCR, and TCRdb's table has in-frame clones only and misses some. In the table there are fewer than 110,000 clones, roughly 84% of which are singletons. The specimen was CD8+ T cells sorted from blood, collected at week 24, from a patient treated with tofacitinib. The receptors were sampled from a human donor with alopecia areata. CDR3s include the opening cysteine and the closing phenylalanine or tryptophan. Fields, in order: CDR3 length, V gene, D gene, J gene, clone size, CDR3 protein, CDR3 DNA. The D gene is left open where the match is weak. The listing skips clone size in some rows; elsewhere it reads once, few, many or a size class.

len: 13; v_gene: TRBV13; d_gene: .; j_gene: TRBJ2-7; abundance: .; CDR3aa: CASSLGELNEQYF; CDR3nt: TGTGCCAGCAGCTTAGGGGAACTTAACGAGCAGTACTTC
len: 16; v_gene: TRBV5-1; d_gene: .; j_gene: TRBJ2-1; abundance: .; CDR3aa: CASSSSLGLLGDEQFF; CDR3nt: TGCGCCAGCAGCTCCTCACTCGGCCTCCTCGGCGATGAGCAGTTCTTC
len: 12; v_gene: TRBV6-6; d_gene: .; j_gene: TRBJ1-1; abundance: few; CDR3aa: CASRTYEVEAFF; CDR3nt: TGTGCCAGCAGGACCTACGAAGTAGAAGCTTTCTTT
len: 15; v_gene: TRBV4-3; d_gene: .; j_gene: TRBJ2-5; abundance: .; CDR3aa: CASSQDRLTQETQYF; CDR3nt: TGCGCCAGCAGCCAAGATCGTCTTACCCAAGAGACCCAGTACTTC
len: 14; v_gene: TRBV27; d_gene: TRBD2; j_gene: TRBJ2-4; abundance: once; CDR3aa: CASSRGGGGGIQYF; CDR3nt: TGTGCCAGCAGTAGGGGCGGCGGGGGTGGCATTCAGTACTTC
len: 14; v_gene: TRBV2; d_gene: TRBD2; j_gene: TRBJ2-7; abundance: .; CDR3aa: CASSDWGLVREQYF; CDR3nt: TGTGCCAGCAGTGATTGGGGACTAGTTCGTGAGCAGTACTTC
len: 12; v_gene: TRBV29-1; d_gene: .; j_gene: TRBJ1-1; abundance: .; CDR3aa: CSVVEGVAEAFF; CDR3nt: TGCAGCGTTGTGGAGGGAGTTGCTGAAGCTTTCTTT
len: 14; v_gene: TRBV19; d_gene: TRBD1; j_gene: TRBJ1-3; abundance: .; CDR3aa: CASRTGFSGNTIYF; CDR3nt: TGTGCCAGTCGGACAGGGTTCTCTGGAAACACCATATATTTT
len: 15; v_gene: TRBV5-1; d_gene: TRBD1; j_gene: TRBJ2-7; abundance: .; CDR3aa: CASSLYRTGSDEQYF; CDR3nt: TGCGCCAGCAGCTTGTACCGGACAGGGTCTGACGAGCAGTACTTC
len: 14; v_gene: TRBV6-5; d_gene: .; j_gene: TRBJ2-5; abundance: .; CDR3aa: CASSYPGAGETQYF; CDR3nt: TGTGCCAGCAGTTACCCGGGGGCCGGGGAGACCCAGTACTTC
len: 17; v_gene: TRBV23-1; d_gene: .; j_gene: TRBJ1-1; abundance: few; CDR3aa: CASSQPIGLALATEAFF; CDR3nt: TGCGCCAGCAGTCAACCGATCGGGTTGGCTTTGGCCACTGAAGCTTTCTTT
len: 15; v_gene: TRBV7-9; d_gene: .; j_gene: TRBJ2-7; abundance: many; CDR3aa: CASSPWTGTTYEQYF; CDR3nt: TGTGCCAGCAGCCCTTGGACAGGGACTACCTACGAGCAGTACTTC
len: 15; v_gene: TRBV4-3; d_gene: .; j_gene: TRBJ2-3; abundance: .; CDR3aa: CASSQDNDRTDTQYF; CDR3nt: TGCGCCAGCAGCCAAGACAACGACCGCACAGATACGCAGTATTTT
len: 15; v_gene: TRBV19; d_gene: TRBD1; j_gene: TRBJ1-5; abundance: .; CDR3aa: CASSIWRTGYQPQHF; CDR3nt: TGTGCCAGTAGTATCTGGAGGACAGGGTACCAGCCCCAGCATTTT
len: 16; v_gene: TRBV10-3; d_gene: .; j_gene: TRBJ2-4; abundance: .; CDR3aa: CAISERLQSSKNIQYF; CDR3nt: TGTGCCATCAGTGAGAGACTACAGTCTAGCAAAAACATTCAGTACTTC
len: 14; v_gene: TRBV13; d_gene: .; j_gene: TRBJ2-5; abundance: few; CDR3aa: CASSQRTGMETQYF; CDR3nt: TGTGCCAGCAGCCAACGAACAGGGATGGAGACCCAGTACTTC
len: 14; v_gene: TRBV11-2; d_gene: .; j_gene: TRBJ1-6; abundance: .; CDR3aa: CASSHGQFNSPLHF; CDR3nt: TGTGCCAGCAGCCACGGACAGTTCAATTCACCCCTCCACTTT
len: 12; v_gene: TRBV6-5; d_gene: .; j_gene: TRBJ2-2; abundance: once; CDR3aa: CASSYNTGELFF; CDR3nt: TGTGCCAGCAGTTATAACACCGGGGAGCTGTTTTTT
len: 16; v_gene: TRBV15; d_gene: .; j_gene: TRBJ2-6; abundance: .; CDR3aa: CATSRASGFGANVLTF; CDR3nt: TGTGCCACCAGCAGAGCATCAGGGTTTGGGGCCAACGTCCTGACTTTC
len: 15; v_gene: TRBV7-9; d_gene: .; j_gene: TRBJ1-1; abundance: once; CDR3aa: CASSLGTGTNTEAFF; CDR3nt: TGTGCCAGCAGCTTAGGAACCGGGACCAACACTGAAGCTTTCTTT
len: 17; v_gene: TRBV13; d_gene: TRBD2; j_gene: TRBJ2-5; abundance: .; CDR3aa: CASSLGRASGGGETQYF; CDR3nt: TGTGCCAGCAGCTTAGGCCGGGCTAGCGGGGGCGGCGAGACCCAGTACTTC
len: 16; v_gene: TRBV4-3; d_gene: .; j_gene: TRBJ1-1; abundance: .; CDR3aa: CASSQDTGGWNTEAFF; CDR3nt: TGCGCCAGCAGCCAAGACACGGGGGGTTGGAACACTGAAGCTTTCTTT
len: 15; v_gene: TRBV6-5; d_gene: TRBD2; j_gene: TRBJ2-3; abundance: once; CDR3aa: CASTSGDARTDTQYF; CDR3nt: TGTGCCAGCACCAGCGGGGACGCGCGCACAGATACGCAGTATTTT
len: 13; v_gene: TRBV27; d_gene: .; j_gene: TRBJ2-7; abundance: .; CDR3aa: CASSFSPSYEQYF; CDR3nt: TGTGCCAGCAGTTTTTCCCCCTCCTACGAGCAGTACTTC
len: 15; v_gene: TRBV5-4; d_gene: TRBD1; j_gene: TRBJ2-4; abundance: .; CDR3aa: CASSLRGQGMVIQYF; CDR3nt: TGTGCCAGCAGTTTAAGAGGACAGGGGATGGTCATTCAGTACTTC
len: 14; v_gene: TRBV5-8; d_gene: .; j_gene: TRBJ1-1; abundance: .; CDR3aa: CASSLPRGDTEAFF; CDR3nt: TGTGCCAGCAGCCTACCTCGGGGAGACACTGAAGCTTTCTTT
len: 14; v_gene: TRBV5-1; d_gene: .; j_gene: TRBJ2-7; abundance: .; CDR3aa: CASSPEVGSYEQYF; CDR3nt: TGCGCCAGCAGCCCCGAGGTCGGGTCCTACGAGCAGTACTTC
len: 16; v_gene: TRBV10-3; d_gene: TRBD1; j_gene: TRBJ2-6; abundance: .; CDR3aa: CAARTGGSSGANVLTF; CDR3nt: TGTGCCGCCCGGACAGGTGGCTCCTCTGGGGCCAACGTCCTGACTTTC
len: 16; v_gene: TRBV5-1; d_gene: .; j_gene: TRBJ1-6; abundance: .; CDR3aa: CASSFTGERYNSPLHF; CDR3nt: TGCGCCAGCAGCTTTACGGGAGAGCGTTATAATTCACCCCTCCACTTT